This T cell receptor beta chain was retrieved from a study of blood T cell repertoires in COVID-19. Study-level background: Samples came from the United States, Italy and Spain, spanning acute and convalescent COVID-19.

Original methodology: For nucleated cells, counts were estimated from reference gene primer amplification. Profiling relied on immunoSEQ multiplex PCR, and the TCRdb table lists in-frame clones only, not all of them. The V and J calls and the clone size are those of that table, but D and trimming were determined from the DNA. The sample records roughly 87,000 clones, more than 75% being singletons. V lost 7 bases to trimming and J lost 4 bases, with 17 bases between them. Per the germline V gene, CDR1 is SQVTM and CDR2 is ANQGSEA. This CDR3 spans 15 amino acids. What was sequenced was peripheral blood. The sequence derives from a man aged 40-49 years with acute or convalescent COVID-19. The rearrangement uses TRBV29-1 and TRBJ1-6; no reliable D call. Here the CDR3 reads CSARRQSSYNSPLHF. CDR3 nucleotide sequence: TGCAGCGCCAGGAGGCAGTCTTCGTATAATTCACCCCTCCACTTT.